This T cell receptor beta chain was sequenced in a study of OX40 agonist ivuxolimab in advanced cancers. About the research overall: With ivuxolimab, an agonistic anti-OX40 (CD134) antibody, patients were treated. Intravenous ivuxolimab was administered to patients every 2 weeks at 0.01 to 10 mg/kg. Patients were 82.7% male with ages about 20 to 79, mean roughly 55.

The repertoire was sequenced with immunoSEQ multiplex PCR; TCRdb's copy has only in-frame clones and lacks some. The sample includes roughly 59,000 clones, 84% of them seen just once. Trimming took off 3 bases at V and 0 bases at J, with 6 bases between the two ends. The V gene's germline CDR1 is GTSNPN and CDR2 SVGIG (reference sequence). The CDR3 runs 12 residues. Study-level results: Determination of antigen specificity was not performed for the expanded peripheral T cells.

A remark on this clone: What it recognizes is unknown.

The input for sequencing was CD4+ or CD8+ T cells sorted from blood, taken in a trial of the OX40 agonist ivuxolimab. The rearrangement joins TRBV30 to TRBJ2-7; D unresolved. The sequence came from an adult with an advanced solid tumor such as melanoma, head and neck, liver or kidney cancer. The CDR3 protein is CAWSRSSYEQYF. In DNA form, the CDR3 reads TGTGCCTGGAGCAGGAGCTCCTACGAGCAGTACTTC.